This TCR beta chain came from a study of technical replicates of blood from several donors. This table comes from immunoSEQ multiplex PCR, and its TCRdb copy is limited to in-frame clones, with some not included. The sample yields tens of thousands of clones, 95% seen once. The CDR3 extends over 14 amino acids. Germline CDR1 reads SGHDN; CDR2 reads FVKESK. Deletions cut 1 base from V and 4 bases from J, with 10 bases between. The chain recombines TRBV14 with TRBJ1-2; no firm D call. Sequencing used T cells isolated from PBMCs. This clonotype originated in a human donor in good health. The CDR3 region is CASSQVRSGYGYTF. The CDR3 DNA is TGTGCCAGCAGCCAAGTACGGTCTGGCTATGGCTACACCTTC.